Listed here are 21 T cell receptor beta chains from one sample, sequenced in a study of blood T cell repertoires in COVID-19. Generated by immunoSEQ multiplex PCR, the TCRdb table keeps only in-frame clones and is missing some. Among under 200,000 clones, 75% to 85% were seen once, and the ten largest hold about 3.7%. The sample taken for sequencing was PBMCs or T cells enriched from blood (not recorded which). Source of these receptors: an older woman who had recovered from COVID-19.

The chain recombines TRBV19 with TRBJ1-5, with 9 bases that match TRBD1. V dropped 10 bases and J dropped 0; count of bases not matched to a gene: 7. The germline gives CDR1 LNHDA, CDR2 SQIVND (reference sequence). This CDR3 region has 15 residues. CDR3 DNA: TGTGCCACGAAGGGACAGGGTGGTAGCAATCAGCCCCAGCATTTT. As protein: CATKGQGGSNQPQHF.

This clone appeared a single time. V usage is TRBV18 and J usage is TRBJ2-3, with D maybe TRBD1 (6 bases). Germline V lookup: CDR1 KGHSH, CDR2 LQKENI. This CDR3 contains 14 residues. V lost 5 bases, J lost 1 base, and 10 bases lay in between. The CDR3 nucleotides read TGTGCCAGCTCAAAGGACAGTGGCACAGATACGCAGTATTTT. It encodes CASSKDSGTDTQYF.

The chain recombines TRBV24-1 with TRBJ1-4; D not certain. The CDR3 extends over 13 amino acids. Germline CDR1 and CDR2: KGHDR and SFDVKD. V lost 1 base and J 5 bases, leaving 4 bases between the germline ends. The CDR3 protein is CATSDFRNEKLFF. The DNA for the CDR3 is TGTGCCACCAGTGATTTCAGGAATGAAAAACTGTTTTTT.

V gene TRBV6-5 combines with J gene TRBJ1-3, with 9 bases aligning to TRBD1. The CDR3 covers 11 residues. Germline V gene data show CDR1 as MNHEY and CDR2 as SVGAGI. CDR3 region: CDLQGANTIYF. The CDR3, as DNA: TGTGACCTACAGGGGGCCAACACCATATATTTT.

DNA of the CDR3: TGTGCCAGCAGCCAGAGCTCTAGCGGGGGGGCCATCGGGGAGCTGTTTTTT. It is translated as CASSQSSSGGAIGELFF. The chain uses TRBV4-2 and TRBJ2-2; 12 bases align to TRBD2. Germline CDR1 reads LGHNA; CDR2 reads YNFKEQ. The CDR3 is made up of 17 amino acids. J gave up 7 bases and V 3 bases, and 9 bases lay outside the gene matches.

This clone was seen a few times. The chain employs TRBV6-1 and TRBJ1-2; D unresolved. Germline-derived CDR1 and CDR2 are MNHNS and SASEGT. The CDR3 extends over 13 amino acids. V lost 3 bases, J lost 9 bases, and 14 bases lay in between. The CDR3 sequence: CASSDTKRARYTF. The CDR3 region has the DNA TGTGCCAGCAGTGATACGAAGCGGGCGCGCTACACCTTC.

The chain uses TRBV2 and TRBJ2-1; D perhaps matches TRBD2 (6 bases). With 0 bases removed from V and 1 base from J, the gap between germline ends came to 10 bases. The CDR3 runs to 16 residues. CDR1 and CDR2 from the germline V gene are SNHLY and FYNNEI. This CDR3 reads CASSEAHRGSYNEQFF. The CDR3 DNA is TGTGCCAGCAGTGAAGCGCATCGGGGGTCCTACAATGAGCAGTTCTTC.

The V call is TRBV7-2, the J call TRBJ2-5; 7 bases are a match to TRBD1. The length of the CDR3 is 19 residues. The germline CDR1 and CDR2 sequences are SGHTA and FQGNSA. V was clipped by 1 base and J by 4 bases; unmatched bases: 18. The CDR3 here is CASSLGGGRGKRRGETQYF. The CDR3 DNA sequence: TGTGCCAGCAGCTTAGGAGGGGGCAGGGGAAAAAGGAGAGGAGAGACCCAGTACTTC.

This chain links TRBV4-2 with TRBJ2-3, with 9 bases that match TRBD2. Germline V lookup: CDR1 LGHNA, CDR2 YNFKEQ. V was pared by 3 bases and J by 0 bases, with 22 bases of the junction left unmatched. The CDR3 sequence is 22 residues long. CDR3 DNA: TGTGCCAGCAGCCAGATTTCCGGGCCCCTTAATTTAGCGGGGGTCAGCACAGATACGCAGTATTTT. Protein sequence: CASSQISGPLNLAGVSTDTQYF.

V and J are TRBV11-2 and TRBJ1-1, with TRBD1 matching over 11 bases. This CDR3 has 17 amino acids. V was clipped by 8 bases and J by 2 bases; unmatched bases: 13. Germline V gene sequence: CDR1 SGHAT, CDR2 FQNNGV. This CDR3 reads CASRPQGQGDINTEAFF. Written as DNA, the CDR3 is TGTGCCAGCCGCCCCCAGGGACAGGGGGATATCAACACTGAAGCTTTCTTT.

The chain links TRBV5-1 to TRBJ1-3; no clear D. Trimming cost V 6 bases and J 3 bases, with 13 bases left between them. The CDR3 extends over 14 amino acids. Germline-derived CDR1 and CDR2 are SGHRS and YFSETQ. The CDR3 is CASNPGEGGNTIYF. In DNA, the CDR3 is TGCGCCAGCAACCCAGGAGAGGGTGGAAACACCATATATTTT.

The chain employs TRBV4-1 and TRBJ1-3; D is uncertain. V was cut by 4 bases and J by 2 bases, with 12 bases left in between. Germline V gene sequence: CDR1 MGHRA, CDR2 YSYEKL. The CDR3 covers 15 residues. The CDR3 DNA follows: TGCGCCAGCAGCCTGGGAGCAGAGGCTGGAAACACCATATATTTT. This encodes CASSLGAEAGNTIYF.

V usage is TRBV15 and J usage is TRBJ2-1, with 10 bases matching TRBD2. The CDR3 covers 17 residues. Germline trimming cut 4 bases from V and 7 bases from J; bases unmatched to any gene: 13. The germline gives CDR1 LNHNV, CDR2 YYDKDF (reference sequence). The CDR3 loop is CATSTRTGTSAKNEQFF. The CDR3 DNA follows: TGTGCCACCAGCACGCGGACCGGGACTAGCGCAAAAAATGAGCAGTTCTTC.

The J gene is TRBJ2-1, the V gene TRBV3-1 (or the pseudogene TRBV3-2); the D gene is possibly TRBD2 (6 bases). The CDR3 is 14 residues long. Trimming stripped 1 base from V and 5 bases from J, with 9 bases between. CDR1 is LGHDT, CDR2 YNNKEL, per germline (reference sequence). The CDR3 protein is CASSQGRTNNEQFF. The CDR3 nucleotides are TGTGCCAGCAGCCAAGGTAGGACTAACAATGAGCAGTTCTTC.

This clone came up a few times. The genes are TRBV12-5 and TRBJ1-1, with D perhaps TRBD1 (5 bases). V lost 0 bases, J lost 3 bases, and 23 bases lay in between. CDR1 and CDR2 from the germline V gene are LGHNT and FRNRAP. The CDR3 runs to 19 residues. The CDR3 sequence: CASGLVLSHLMGGDTEAFF. The CDR3 DNA is TGTGCTAGTGGTTTGGTACTGAGCCACCTTATGGGGGGAGACACTGAAGCTTTCTTT.

The chain joins TRBV7-9 to TRBJ1-2; the match to TRBD1 covers 8 bases. The CDR3 consists of 13 residues. J lost 7 bases, V lost 5 bases, and 6 bases had no gene match. Germline V lookup: CDR1 SEHNR, CDR2 FQNEAQ (reference sequence). CDR3 DNA sequence: TGTGCCAGCAGCGTAACAGGGGGGATTGGCTACACCTTC. Its protein product is CASSVTGGIGYTF. The complete variable domain, with remaining parts taken from reference TRBV7-9 and TRBJ1-2, reads DTGVSQNPRHKITKRGQNVTFRCDPISEHNRLYWYRQTLGQGPEFLTYFQNEAQLEKSRLLSDRFSAERPKGSFSTLEIQRTEQGDSAMYLCASSVTGGIGYTFGSGTRLTVV.

The chain uses TRBV10-3 and TRBJ1-2, with D perhaps matching TRBD1 (6 bases). Germline CDR1 is ENHRY and CDR2 is SYGVKD. Trimming removed 4 bases from V and 2 bases from J, with 11 bases in between. The CDR3 is 14 residues long. CDR3 loop: CAISAGASNYGYTF. DNA of the CDR3: TGTGCCATCAGTGCAGGGGCGTCCAACTATGGCTACACCTTC.

This sequence joins TRBV3-1 (or the pseudogene TRBV3-2) and TRBJ2-5; 8 bases are a match to TRBD2. Germline values: CDR1 LGHDT, CDR2 YNNKEL (reference sequence). The length of the CDR3 is 15 residues. Trimming removed 1 base from V and 2 bases from J; junction bases left unmatched: 3. The CDR3 loop reads CASSQAGGWQETQYF. CDR3 DNA: TGTGCCAGCAGCCAAGCGGGGGGGTGGCAAGAGACCCAGTACTTC.

The chain employs TRBV9 and TRBJ1-1; possible D gene TRBD1, 6 bases. The CDR3 runs to 14 residues. Germline V CDR1 and CDR2: SGDLS, YYNGEE. V dropped 0 bases and J dropped 2 bases, with 8 bases sitting between them. CDR3 loop: CASSVAGHNTEAFF. CDR3 DNA: TGTGCCAGCAGCGTAGCGGGACACAACACTGAAGCTTTCTTT.

This clone was seen a handful of times. The rearrangement links TRBV7-3 to TRBJ1-2; D perhaps matches TRBD1 (6 bases). The germline CDR1 and CDR2 sequences are SGHTA and FQGTGA. The CDR3 loop spans 13 amino acids. Trimming pared 0 bases from V and 6 bases from J, leaving 8 bases between. The CDR3 protein is CASSLTRQDGYTF. CDR3 in DNA: TGTGCCAGCAGCTTAACCCGACAGGATGGCTACACCTTC. Complete variable domain (other parts from reference TRBV7-3 and TRBJ1-2): GAGVSQTPSNKVTEKGKYVELRCDPISGHTALYWYRQSLGQGPEFLIYFQGTGAADDSGLPNDRFFAVRPEGSVSTLKIQRTERGDSAVYLCASSLTRQDGYTFGSGTRLTVV.

The chain uses TRBV2 and TRBJ2-7; 14 bases align to TRBD2. The germline V gene has CDR1 SNHLY and CDR2 FYNNEI. CDR3 length equals 15 residues. Trimming cost V 6 bases and J 4 bases; bases outside gene matches: 5. The CDR3: CASRPGTSGGYEQYF. CDR3 nucleotides: TGTGCCAGCAGGCCCGGGACTAGCGGGGGTTACGAGCAGTACTTC.